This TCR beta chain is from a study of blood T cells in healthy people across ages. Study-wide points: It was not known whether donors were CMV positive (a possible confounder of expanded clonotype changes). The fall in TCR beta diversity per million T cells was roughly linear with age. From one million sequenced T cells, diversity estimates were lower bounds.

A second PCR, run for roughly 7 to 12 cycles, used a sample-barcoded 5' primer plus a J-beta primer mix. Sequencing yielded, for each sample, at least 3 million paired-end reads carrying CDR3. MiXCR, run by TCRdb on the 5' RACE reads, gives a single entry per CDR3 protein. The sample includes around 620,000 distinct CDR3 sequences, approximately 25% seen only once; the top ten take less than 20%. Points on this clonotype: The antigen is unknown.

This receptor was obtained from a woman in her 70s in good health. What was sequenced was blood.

Written as DNA, the CDR3 is TGTGCCAGCAGTTACTCGCAGGGGGGACACCCTAAGTATTTT. Amino acid sequence: CASSYSQGGHPKYF. The chain uses TRBV6-5 and TRBJ2-3, with D possibly TRBD1 on 7 matching bases. This CDR3 region has 14 residues. Germline loops: CDR1 MNHEY, CDR2 SVGAGI. V was clipped by 0 bases and J by 13 bases, with 17 bases between them.